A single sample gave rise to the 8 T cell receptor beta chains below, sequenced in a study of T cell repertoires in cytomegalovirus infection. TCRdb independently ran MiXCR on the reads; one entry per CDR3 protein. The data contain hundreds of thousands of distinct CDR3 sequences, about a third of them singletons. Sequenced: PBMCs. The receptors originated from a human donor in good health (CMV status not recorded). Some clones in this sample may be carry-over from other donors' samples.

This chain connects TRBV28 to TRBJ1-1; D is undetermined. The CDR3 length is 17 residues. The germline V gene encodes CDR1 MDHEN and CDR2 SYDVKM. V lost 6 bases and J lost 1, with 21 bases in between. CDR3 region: CASSAGGVGWGNTEAFF. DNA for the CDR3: TGTGCCAGCAGCGCAGGCGGCGTGGGGTGGGGGAACACTGAAGCTTTCTTT. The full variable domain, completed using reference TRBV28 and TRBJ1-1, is DVKVTQSSRYLVKRTGEKVFLECVQDMDHENMFWYRQDPGLGLRLIYFSYDVKMKEKGDIPEGYSVSREKKERFSLILESASTNQTSMYLCASSAGGVGWGNTEAFFGQGTRLTVV.

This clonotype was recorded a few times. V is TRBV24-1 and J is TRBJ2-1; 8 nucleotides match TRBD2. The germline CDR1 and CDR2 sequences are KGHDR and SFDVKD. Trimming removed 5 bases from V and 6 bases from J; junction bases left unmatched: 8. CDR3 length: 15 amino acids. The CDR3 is CATSGLGLGFNEQFF. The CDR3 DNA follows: TGTGCCACCAGTGGTCTGGGACTAGGGTTCAATGAGCAGTTCTTC.

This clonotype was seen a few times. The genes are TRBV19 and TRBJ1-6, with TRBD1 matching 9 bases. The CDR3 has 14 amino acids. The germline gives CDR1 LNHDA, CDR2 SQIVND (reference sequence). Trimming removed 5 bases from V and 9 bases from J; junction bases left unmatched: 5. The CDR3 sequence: CASSAGTGFSPLHF. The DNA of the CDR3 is TGTGCCAGTAGTGCCGGGACAGGGTTTTCACCCCTCCACTTT.

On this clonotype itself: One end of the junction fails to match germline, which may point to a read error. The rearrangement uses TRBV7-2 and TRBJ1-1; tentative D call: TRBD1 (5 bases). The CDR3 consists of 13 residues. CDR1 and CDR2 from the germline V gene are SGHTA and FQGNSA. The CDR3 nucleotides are TGTGCCAGAAGCCCTGACAGATCCACTGAATCTTTCTTT. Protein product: CARSPDRSTESFF. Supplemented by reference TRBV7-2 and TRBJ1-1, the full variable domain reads GAGVSQSPSNKVTEKGKDVELRCDPISGHTALYWYRQSLGQGLEFLIYFQGNSAPDKSGLPSDRFSAERTGGSVSTLTIQRTQQEDSAVYLCARSPDRSTESFFGQGTRLTVV.

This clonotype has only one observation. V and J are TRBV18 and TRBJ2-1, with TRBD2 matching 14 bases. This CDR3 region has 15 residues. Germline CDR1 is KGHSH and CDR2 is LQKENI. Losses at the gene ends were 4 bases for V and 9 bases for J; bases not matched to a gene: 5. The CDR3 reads CASSRAGTSGGEQFF. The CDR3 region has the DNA TGTGCCAGCTCACGAGCCGGGACTAGCGGGGGTGAGCAGTTCTTC. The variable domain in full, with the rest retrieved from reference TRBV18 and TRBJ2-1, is NAGVMQNPRHLVRRRGQEARLRCSPMKGHSHVYWYRQLPEEGLKFMVYLQKENIIDESGMPKERFSAEFPKEGPSILRIQQVVRGDSAAYFCASSRAGTSGGEQFFGPGTRLTVL.

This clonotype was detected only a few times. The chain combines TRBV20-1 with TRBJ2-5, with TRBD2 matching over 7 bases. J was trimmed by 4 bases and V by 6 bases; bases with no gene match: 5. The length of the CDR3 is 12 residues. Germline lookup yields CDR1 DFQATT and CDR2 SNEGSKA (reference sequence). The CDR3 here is CSAVGGIETQYF. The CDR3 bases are TGCAGTGCCGTGGGAGGGATAGAGACCCAGTACTTC.

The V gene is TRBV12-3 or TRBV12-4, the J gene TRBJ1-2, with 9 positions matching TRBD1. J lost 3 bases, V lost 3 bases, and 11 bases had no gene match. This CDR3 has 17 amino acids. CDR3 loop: CASSFGDRVVRYYGYTF. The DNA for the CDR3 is TGTGCCAGCAGTTTCGGGGACAGGGTCGTGAGGTACTATGGCTACACCTTC.

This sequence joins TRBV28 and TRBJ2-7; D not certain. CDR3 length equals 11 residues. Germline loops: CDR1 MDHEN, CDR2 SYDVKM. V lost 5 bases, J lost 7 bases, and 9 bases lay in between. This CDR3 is CASSRFREQYF. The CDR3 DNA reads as TGTGCCAGCAGTCGATTTAGGGAGCAGTACTTC. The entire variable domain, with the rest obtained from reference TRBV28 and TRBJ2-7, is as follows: DVKVTQSSRYLVKRTGEKVFLECVQDMDHENMFWYRQDPGLGLRLIYFSYDVKMKEKGDIPEGYSVSREKKERFSLILESASTNQTSMYLCASSRFREQYFGPGTRLTVT.